This T cell receptor beta chain was retrieved from a study of cytomegalovirus exposure and HLA in healthy donors. Whole-study results and caveats: Later analysis showed TCR association rates varying by HLA locus, highest for DRB1 and lowest for HLA-C. The listing of roughly 160 TCR beta chains classed them as cytomegalovirus-associated. What a later analysis reportedly showed was that an Asian-associated ancestry cluster had fewer N-insertions than the approximately 670-donor mean.

The CDR3 loop spans 12 amino acids. V lost 7 bases to trimming and J lost 3 bases; unmatched junction nucleotides: 3. Germline V CDR1 and CDR2: SGHNT, YYREEE (reference sequence). As regards this clone: Its antigen is not known.

Use of 60 Vbeta and 13 Jbeta primers characterized the PCR. Here immunoSEQ multiplex PCR was the method, and the copy in TCRdb shows in-frame clones only, minus some. The sample has about 65,000 clones, more than 75% seen once; the top ten hold about 3%. Every donor was a healthy person donating bone marrow. The source material was PBMCs. The chain links TRBV5-4 to TRBJ1-2, with TRBD1 matching over 7 bases. The sequence came from a girl between 5 and 17 years old in good health and CMV-seropositive. The CDR3 DNA reads as TGTGCCAGCCGACAGGGTGACTATGGCTACACCTTC. Protein sequence: CASRQGDYGYTF.